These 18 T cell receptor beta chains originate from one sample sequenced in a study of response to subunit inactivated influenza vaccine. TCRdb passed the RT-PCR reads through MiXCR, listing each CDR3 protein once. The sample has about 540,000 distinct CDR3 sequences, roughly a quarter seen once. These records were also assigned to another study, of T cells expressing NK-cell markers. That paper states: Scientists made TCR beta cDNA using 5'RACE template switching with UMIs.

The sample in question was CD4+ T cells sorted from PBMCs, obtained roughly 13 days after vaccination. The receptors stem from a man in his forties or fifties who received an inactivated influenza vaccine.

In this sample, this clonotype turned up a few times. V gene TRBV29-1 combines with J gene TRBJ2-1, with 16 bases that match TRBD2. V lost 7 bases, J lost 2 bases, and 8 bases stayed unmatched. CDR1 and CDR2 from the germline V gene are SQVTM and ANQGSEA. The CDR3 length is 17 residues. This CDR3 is CSGGGLAGGNPYNEQFF. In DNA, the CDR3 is TGCAGCGGGGGGGGACTAGCGGGAGGGAATCCCTACAATGAGCAGTTCTTC.

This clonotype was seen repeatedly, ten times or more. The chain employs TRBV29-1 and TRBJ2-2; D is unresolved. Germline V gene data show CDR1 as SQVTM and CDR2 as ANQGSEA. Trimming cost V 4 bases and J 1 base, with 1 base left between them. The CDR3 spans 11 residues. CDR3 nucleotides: TGCAGCGTTGGGAACACCGGGGAGCTGTTTTTT. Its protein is CSVGNTGELFF.

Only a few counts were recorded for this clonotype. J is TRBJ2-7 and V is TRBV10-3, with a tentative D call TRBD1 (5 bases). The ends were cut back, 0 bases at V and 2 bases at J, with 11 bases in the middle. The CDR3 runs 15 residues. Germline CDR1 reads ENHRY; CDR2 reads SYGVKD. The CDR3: CAISESTGGPYEQYF. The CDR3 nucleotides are TGTGCCATCAGTGAGTCAACAGGTGGACCCTACGAGCAGTACTTC.

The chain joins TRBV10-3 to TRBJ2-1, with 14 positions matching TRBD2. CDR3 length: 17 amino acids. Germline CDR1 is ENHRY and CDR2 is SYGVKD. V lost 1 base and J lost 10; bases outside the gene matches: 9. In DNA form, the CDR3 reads TGTGCCATCAGTGAGTTCGGACTAGCGGGAGGTCCGGGGGAGCAGTTCTTC. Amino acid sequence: CAISEFGLAGGPGEQFF.

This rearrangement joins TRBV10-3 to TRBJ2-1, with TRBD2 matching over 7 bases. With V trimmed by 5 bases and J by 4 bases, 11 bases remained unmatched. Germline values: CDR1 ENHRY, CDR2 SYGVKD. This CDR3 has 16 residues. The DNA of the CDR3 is TGTGCCATCAGTCCAGGGACGGGAGGAGGGTACAATGAGCAGTTCTTC. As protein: CAISPGTGGGYNEQFF.

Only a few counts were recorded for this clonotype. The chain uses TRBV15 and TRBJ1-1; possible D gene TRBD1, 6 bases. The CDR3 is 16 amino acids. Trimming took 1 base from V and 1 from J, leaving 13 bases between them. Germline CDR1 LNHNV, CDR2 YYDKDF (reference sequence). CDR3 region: CATSRGTRGSNTEAFF. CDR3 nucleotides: TGTGCCACCAGCAGAGGGACGAGGGGGTCGAACACTGAAGCTTTCTTT.

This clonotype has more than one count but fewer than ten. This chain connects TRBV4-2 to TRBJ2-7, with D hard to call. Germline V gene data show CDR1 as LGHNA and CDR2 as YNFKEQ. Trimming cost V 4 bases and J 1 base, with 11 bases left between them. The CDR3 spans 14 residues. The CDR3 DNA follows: TGTGCCAGCAGCCGAGCGTTAGCATCCTACGAGCAGTACTTC. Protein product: CASSRALASYEQYF.

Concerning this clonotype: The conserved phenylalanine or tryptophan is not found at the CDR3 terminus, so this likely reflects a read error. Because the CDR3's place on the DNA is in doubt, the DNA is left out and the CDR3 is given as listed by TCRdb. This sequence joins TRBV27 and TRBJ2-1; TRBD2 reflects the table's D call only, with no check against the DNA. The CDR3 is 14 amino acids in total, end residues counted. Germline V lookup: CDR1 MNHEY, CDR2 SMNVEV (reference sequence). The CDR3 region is CASSLPTSGRAHPL.

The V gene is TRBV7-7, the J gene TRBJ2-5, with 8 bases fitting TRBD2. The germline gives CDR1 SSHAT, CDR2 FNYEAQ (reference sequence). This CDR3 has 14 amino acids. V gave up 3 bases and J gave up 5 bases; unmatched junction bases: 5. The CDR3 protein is CASSLGGRSETQYF. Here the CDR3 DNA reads TGTGCCAGCAGCTTGGGCGGGAGGAGCGAGACCCAGTACTTC.

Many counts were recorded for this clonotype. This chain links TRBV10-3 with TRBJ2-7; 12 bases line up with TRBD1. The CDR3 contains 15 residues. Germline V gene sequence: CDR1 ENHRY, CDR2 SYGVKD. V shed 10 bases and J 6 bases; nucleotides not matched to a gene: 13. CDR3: CATLSTGTGGGEQYF. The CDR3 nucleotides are TGTGCCACCCTTTCCACCGGGACAGGGGGCGGCGAGCAGTACTTC.

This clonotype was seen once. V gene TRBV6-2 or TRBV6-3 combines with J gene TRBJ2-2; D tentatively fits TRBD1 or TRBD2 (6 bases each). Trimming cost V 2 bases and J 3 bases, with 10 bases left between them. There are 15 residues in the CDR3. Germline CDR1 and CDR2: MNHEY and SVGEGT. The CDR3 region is CASSYGRGHTGELFF. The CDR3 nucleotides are TGTGCCAGCAGTTACGGACGGGGGCACACCGGGGAGCTGTTTTTT.

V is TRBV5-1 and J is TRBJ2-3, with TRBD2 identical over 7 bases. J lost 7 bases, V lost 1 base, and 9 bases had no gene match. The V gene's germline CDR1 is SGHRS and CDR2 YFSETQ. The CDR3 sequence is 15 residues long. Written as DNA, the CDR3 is TGCGCCAGCAGCTTGTACCGGGACTACCCCAATACGCAGTATTTT. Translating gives CASSLYRDYPNTQYF.

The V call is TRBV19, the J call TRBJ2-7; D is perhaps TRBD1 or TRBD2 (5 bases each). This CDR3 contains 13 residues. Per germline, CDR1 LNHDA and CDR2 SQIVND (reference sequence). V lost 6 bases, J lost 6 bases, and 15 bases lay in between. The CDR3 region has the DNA TGTGCCAGTAGCCCGGGACGGCTCGCCGAGCAGTACTTC. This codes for CASSPGRLAEQYF. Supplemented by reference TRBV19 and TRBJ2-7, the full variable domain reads DGGITQSPKYLFRKEGQNVTLSCEQNLNHDAMYWYRQDPGQGLRLIYYSQIVNDFQKGDIAEGYSVSREKKESFPLTVTSAQKNPTAFYLCASSPGRLAEQYFGPGTRLTVT.

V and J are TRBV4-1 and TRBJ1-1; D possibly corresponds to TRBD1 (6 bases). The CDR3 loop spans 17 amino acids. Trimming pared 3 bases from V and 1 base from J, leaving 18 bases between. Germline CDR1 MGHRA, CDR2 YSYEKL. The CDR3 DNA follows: TGCGCCAGCAGCCAGGGTGGGCAGGGGTATAAGAACACTGAAGCTTTCTTT. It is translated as CASSQGGQGYKNTEAFF.

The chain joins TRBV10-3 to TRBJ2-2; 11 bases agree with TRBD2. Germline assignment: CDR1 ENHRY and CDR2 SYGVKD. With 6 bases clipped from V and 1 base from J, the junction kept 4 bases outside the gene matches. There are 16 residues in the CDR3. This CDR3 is CAISSSGGMNTGELFF. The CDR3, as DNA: TGTGCCATCAGCTCTAGCGGGGGGATGAACACCGGGGAGCTGTTTTTT.

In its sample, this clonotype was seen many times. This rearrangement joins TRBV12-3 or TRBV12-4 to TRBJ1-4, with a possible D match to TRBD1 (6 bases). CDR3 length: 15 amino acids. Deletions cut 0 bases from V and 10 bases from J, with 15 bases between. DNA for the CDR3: TGTGCCAGCAGTTTAGCGACAGGTCGCGGTGGAAAACTGTTTTTT. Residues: CASSLATGRGGKLFF.

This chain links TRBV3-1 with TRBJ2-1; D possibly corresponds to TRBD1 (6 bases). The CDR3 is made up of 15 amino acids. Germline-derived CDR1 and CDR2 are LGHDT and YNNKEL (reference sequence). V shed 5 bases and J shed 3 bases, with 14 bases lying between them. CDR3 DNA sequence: TGTGCCAGCAGCGACATAGGGGGTTTCTACAATGAGCAGTTCTTC. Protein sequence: CASSDIGGFYNEQFF.

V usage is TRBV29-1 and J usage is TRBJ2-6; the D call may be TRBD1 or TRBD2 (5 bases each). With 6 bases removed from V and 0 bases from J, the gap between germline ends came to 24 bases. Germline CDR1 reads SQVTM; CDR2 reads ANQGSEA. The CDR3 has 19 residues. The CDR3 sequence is CSVTTSWGRVDSGANVLTF. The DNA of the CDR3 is TGCAGCGTAACTACATCGTGGGGGAGAGTGGACTCTGGGGCCAACGTCCTGACTTTC.